This entry is about one T cell receptor (beta chain). Its antigen remains unidentified. Base-call qualities are not available, and no considerably larger clone is one nucleotide away. These data belong to a study of a mutant IDH1 vaccine in newly diagnosed glioma (dated by TCRdb to 2020 to 2022). The study in broad terms: Across visits V03 through V10, patients got a total of eight vaccinations, given in weeks 1, 3, 5, 7, 11, 15, 19 and 23. Vaccination was initiated 4-6 weeks after radiotherapy alone, or concurrently with temozolomide cycles in the chemotherapy-containing groups. Of the 25 to 40 patients who were treated, about 62% were male and approximately 38% were female, and the mean age was around 40 years. Prior to enrollment, patients had been given standard therapy consisting of radiotherapy alone, temozolomide alone, or radiochemotherapy with temozolomide, with the combination given to most patients. Peripheral blood was drawn at six visits: V03 (baseline), V05, V07, V10, V12 and V13. For exploratory analyses, 25 to 30 treated patients had longitudinal TCRB deep sequencing done wherever samples were available.

Libraries were made using the immunoSEQ multiplex PCR assay. Following the manufacturer's protocol, the hsTCRB Kit was used to amplify rearranged TCR beta chain sequences. An Illumina MiSeq was used to sequence the TCRB libraries. Concerning the study's data processing: Demultiplexing, trimming and gene mapping were performed with the kit vendor's proprietary platform. The table was pulled from immuneACCESS by TCRdb, which kept in-frame rearrangements only. Such tables lose some clones; where checked, under half of the loss comes from unresolved V genes, and the rest has no known cause. V, J and clone size are taken as reported in that table, and D and trimming were inferred from the DNA itself. The sample yields approximately 39,000 clones; about four fifths were counted once. The top ten hold over 10% of the sample. The time point label, read with the paper, signifies: week 5, during vaccination. A 20-mer mutant IDH1 peptide at 300 micrograms in Montanide made up each vaccine dose, which was injected subcutaneously together with topical imiquimod. Donors had newly diagnosed WHO grade 3 or 4 IDH1-mutant astrocytomas with loss of nuclear ATRX. The samples were drawn from NOA16, a multicentre, single-arm, open-label phase I trial in Germany that tested a mutant IDH1 peptide vaccine in humans for the first time. Genomic DNA for TCRB sequencing was isolated from EDTA blood with the DNeasy Blood and Tissue Kit.

A distance of 17 bases separates the germline ends of V and J, which lose 1 base and 8 bases respectively. CDR1 and CDR2, per the germline V gene, are LGHNA and YSLEER. The CDR3 runs 15 residues from the cysteine to the phenylalanine. Solely the CDR3 DNA is kept, with 45 bases framed from the first base. Here is what the overall study found, with its caveats: No apparent relationship was observed between pseudoprogression and alterations in the top peripheral T cell clonotypes detected by TCRB sequencing. It was noted by the authors that analyses of patient blood samples could not be reproduced owing to sample limitations. Vaccine-induced immune responses across multiple MHC alleles were detected in 90% to 95% of patients. Selection of PBMC samples for TCRB deep sequencing was based on availability.

The sample here was PBMCs, taken from a glioma patient whose treatment included an IDH1 peptide vaccine. The rearrangement joined TRBV4-3 to TRBJ1-2; the D segment could be TRBD1, given 6 matching bases. The origin of this receptor is a man aged 45 to 65 with glioma. In nucleotide form, the sequence is TGCGCCAGCAGCCAAGGTCTAGGGGGGGCGGGCGGCTACACCTTC. Translated, this gives CASSQGLGGAGGYTF.